This is a list of T cell receptor beta chains from one sample in a study of blood T cells in healthy people across ages. TCRdb re-called the 5' RACE reads with MiXCR, one entry per CDR3 protein. Among roughly 2 million distinct CDR3 sequences listed, 49% were seen once. Sequencing input: blood. The receptors stem from a middle-aged woman in good health. The CDR3 runs from the conserved cysteine through the conserved F or W. The D gene is left open where the match is weak. The size field is filled for only some rows; it gives once, few, many or a size class.

clone size: -
D gene: -
J gene: TRBJ2-1
V gene: TRBV6-2/TRBV6-3
CDR3 protein: CASSYSDNSYNEQFF
CDR3 DNA: TGTGCCAGCAGTTACTCTGATAACTCCTACAATGAGCAGTTCTTC

clone size: -
D gene: -
J gene: TRBJ1-2
V gene: TRBV29-1
CDR3 protein: CSVGGGGRGPYGYTF
CDR3 DNA: TGCAGCGTTGGCGGAGGGGGACGGGGTCCCTATGGCTACACCTTC

clone size: -
D gene: -
J gene: TRBJ2-7
V gene: TRBV20-1
CDR3 protein: CSAKDRWYNEQYF
CDR3 DNA: TGCAGTGCAAAGGACCGATGGTACAATGAGCAGTACTTC

clone size: few
D gene: -
J gene: TRBJ2-3
V gene: TRBV5-1
CDR3 protein: CASSLDGQRGTDTQYF
CDR3 DNA: TGCGCCAGCAGCTTGGATGGACAACGGGGCACAGATACGCAGTATTTT

clone size: few
D gene: -
J gene: TRBJ2-7
V gene: TRBV18
CDR3 protein: CASSPGNRAAYEQYF
CDR3 DNA: TGTGCCAGCTCACCAGGAAACAGGGCGGCCTACGAGCAGTACTTC

clone size: few
D gene: TRBD1
J gene: TRBJ1-6
V gene: TRBV7-6
CDR3 protein: CASSLVTGNSPLHF
CDR3 DNA: TGTGCCAGCAGCTTAGTGACAGGGAATTCACCCCTCCACTTT

clone size: -
D gene: -
J gene: TRBJ2-7
V gene: TRBV6-2/TRBV6-3
CDR3 protein: CASSYWRGQMISYEQYF
CDR3 DNA: TGTGCCAGCAGTTACTGGCGGGGGCAGATGATCTCCTACGAGCAGTACTTC

clone size: -
D gene: TRBD1
J gene: TRBJ1-5
V gene: TRBV6-5
CDR3 protein: CASRTTGGGQPQHF
CDR3 DNA: TGTGCCAGCAGGACTACAGGGGGCGGACAGCCCCAGCATTTT

clone size: -
D gene: -
J gene: TRBJ2-6
V gene: TRBV4-3
CDR3 protein: CASSQEGGVANVLTF
CDR3 DNA: TGCGCCAGCAGCCAAGAGGGCGGGGTTGCCAACGTCCTGACTTTC

clone size: -
D gene: -
J gene: TRBJ2-5
V gene: TRBV12-3/TRBV12-4
CDR3 protein: CASKISSGCPKETQYF
CDR3 DNA: TGTGCCAGCAAAATTTCATCAGGGTGCCCAAAAGAGACCCAGTACTTC

clone size: -
D gene: -
J gene: TRBJ2-7
V gene: TRBV4-1
CDR3 protein: CASSQGAQGPYEQYF
CDR3 DNA: TGCGCCAGCAGCCAAGGGGCGCAGGGACCCTACGAGCAGTACTTC

clone size: few
D gene: -
J gene: TRBJ2-3
V gene: TRBV12-3/TRBV12-4
CDR3 protein: CASSLAGEDTQYF
CDR3 DNA: TGTGCCAGCAGTTTGGCAGGGGAGGATACGCAGTATTTT

clone size: few
D gene: TRBD1
J gene: TRBJ2-1
V gene: TRBV4-3
CDR3 protein: CASSRVPTGFLEQFF
CDR3 DNA: TGCGCCAGCAGCCGAGTACCGACAGGGTTTCTTGAGCAGTTCTTC

clone size: -
D gene: TRBD2
J gene: TRBJ2-3
V gene: TRBV4-2
CDR3 protein: CASSQDRGGGDTQYF
CDR3 DNA: TGTGCCAGCAGCCAAGATCGGGGGGGTGGGGATACGCAGTATTTT

clone size: -
D gene: -
J gene: TRBJ2-4
V gene: TRBV20-1
CDR3 protein: CSADRPWLAKNIQYF
CDR3 DNA: TGCAGTGCTGACCGACCATGGCTAGCCAAAAACATTCAGTACTTC

clone size: few
D gene: TRBD1
J gene: TRBJ2-1
V gene: TRBV7-2
CDR3 protein: CASTNRGPTYNEQFF
CDR3 DNA: TGTGCCAGCACCAACAGGGGCCCTACCTACAATGAGCAGTTCTTC

clone size: -
D gene: -
J gene: TRBJ1-5
V gene: TRBV7-2
CDR3 protein: CASSFDRYSNQPQHF
CDR3 DNA: TGTGCCAGCAGCTTCGACAGGTATAGCAATCAGCCCCAGCATTTT

clone size: -
D gene: -
J gene: TRBJ1-2
V gene: TRBV24-1
CDR3 protein: CATSDPRTLGGYTF
CDR3 DNA: TGTGCCACCAGTGACCCTCGGACGCTCGGTGGCTACACCTTC

clone size: -
D gene: TRBD2
J gene: TRBJ2-1
V gene: TRBV4-1
CDR3 protein: CASSRNSGGVSYNEQFF
CDR3 DNA: TGCGCCAGCAGTCGCAATAGCGGGGGGGTCTCCTACAATGAGCAGTTCTTC

clone size: few
D gene: TRBD1
J gene: TRBJ2-3
V gene: TRBV7-2
CDR3 protein: CASWTGARTDTQYF
CDR3 DNA: TGTGCCAGCTGGACAGGGGCGCGTACAGATACGCAGTATTTT

clone size: -
D gene: TRBD2
J gene: TRBJ2-5
V gene: TRBV7-2
CDR3 protein: CASSLALSGGGETQYF
CDR3 DNA: TGTGCCAGCAGCTTAGCGCTAAGCGGGGGAGGGGAGACCCAGTACTTC

clone size: -
D gene: -
J gene: TRBJ2-5
V gene: TRBV27
CDR3 protein: CASSYSRWVPQETQYF
CDR3 DNA: TGTGCCAGCAGTTATTCCCGGTGGGTTCCGCAAGAGACCCAGTACTTC

clone size: -
D gene: TRBD1
J gene: TRBJ2-6
V gene: TRBV24-1
CDR3 protein: CATSDPGQDGANVLTF
CDR3 DNA: TGTGCCACCAGTGATCCCGGACAGGATGGGGCCAACGTCCTGACTTTC

clone size: -
D gene: TRBD2
J gene: TRBJ2-5
V gene: TRBV13
CDR3 protein: CASSHSTFSGGTEETQYF
CDR3 DNA: TGTGCCAGCAGCCATTCAACCTTTAGCGGGGGGACCGAAGAGACCCAGTACTTC

clone size: few
D gene: -
J gene: TRBJ1-2
V gene: TRBV15
CDR3 protein: CATSRDVRGYTF
CDR3 DNA: TGTGCCACCAGCAGAGATGTGCGGGGCTACACCTTC

clone size: few
D gene: -
J gene: TRBJ2-3
V gene: TRBV15
CDR3 protein: CATSRDPTDTQYF
CDR3 DNA: TGTGCCACCAGCAGAGATCCCACAGATACGCAGTATTTT

clone size: few
D gene: TRBD2
J gene: TRBJ2-7
V gene: TRBV12-3/TRBV12-4
CDR3 protein: CASSVTSGYEQYF
CDR3 DNA: TGTGCCAGCAGTGTAACTAGCGGCTACGAGCAGTACTTC

clone size: -
D gene: -
J gene: TRBJ2-1
V gene: TRBV5-1
CDR3 protein: CASRYTGSSYNEQFF
CDR3 DNA: TGCGCCAGCAGATATACAGGGTCCTCCTACAATGAGCAGTTCTTC

clone size: once
D gene: TRBD2
J gene: TRBJ2-1
V gene: TRBV24-1
CDR3 protein: CATRASGGAYNEQFF
CDR3 DNA: TGTGCCACCAGGGCTAGCGGGGGGGCCTACAATGAGCAGTTCTTC

clone size: once
D gene: TRBD2
J gene: TRBJ2-7
V gene: TRBV20-1
CDR3 protein: CGATSGFPYEQYF
CDR3 DNA: TGCGGTGCTACTAGCGGGTTCCCTTACGAGCAGTACTTC

clone size: many
D gene: -
J gene: TRBJ2-5
V gene: TRBV7-2
CDR3 protein: CASSLDGRETQYF
CDR3 DNA: TGTGCCAGCAGCTTAGACGGCAGGGAGACCCAGTACTTC

clone size: once
D gene: TRBD1
J gene: TRBJ1-5
V gene: TRBV20-1
CDR3 protein: CSARGGTVDSQPQHF
CDR3 DNA: TGCAGTGCTAGGGGTGGGACAGTCGACAGTCAGCCCCAGCATTTT

clone size: few
D gene: -
J gene: TRBJ1-1
V gene: TRBV7-2
CDR3 protein: CASSRGGGGEKEAFF
CDR3 DNA: TGTGCCAGCAGCCGAGGGGGAGGCGGAGAGAAGGAAGCTTTCTTT

clone size: few
D gene: TRBD1
J gene: TRBJ2-5
V gene: TRBV20-1
CDR3 protein: CSAIRDRGFSGETQYF
CDR3 DNA: TGCAGTGCGATAAGGGACAGGGGGTTTTCTGGAGAGACCCAGTACTTC

clone size: -
D gene: -
J gene: TRBJ1-2
V gene: TRBV18
CDR3 protein: CASSPLEELYGYTF
CDR3 DNA: TGTGCCAGCTCACCCCTAGAGGAACTCTATGGCTACACCTTC

clone size: few
D gene: -
J gene: TRBJ1-1
V gene: TRBV12-3/TRBV12-4
CDR3 protein: CASSFRGNRPEAFF
CDR3 DNA: TGTGCCAGCAGTTTCCGGGGTAACCGTCCTGAAGCTTTCTTT

clone size: -
D gene: -
J gene: TRBJ2-7
V gene: TRBV10-2
CDR3 protein: CASSVGSEQYF
CDR3 DNA: TGCGCCAGCAGTGTAGGATCCGAGCAGTACTTC

clone size: -
D gene: -
J gene: TRBJ1-2
V gene: TRBV5-1
CDR3 protein: CASARDNYGYTF
CDR3 DNA: TGCGCCAGCGCTCGGGACAACTATGGCTACACCTTC

clone size: few
D gene: TRBD1
J gene: TRBJ2-3
V gene: TRBV9
CDR3 protein: CASSDLDRGTFSTDTQYF
CDR3 DNA: TGTGCCAGCAGCGACCTCGACAGGGGGACCTTTAGCACAGATACGCAGTATTTT

clone size: few
D gene: -
J gene: TRBJ1-2
V gene: TRBV20-1
CDR3 protein: CSARDLRGDLYGYTF
CDR3 DNA: TGCAGTGCTAGAGATCTAAGGGGCGATCTCTATGGCTACACCTTC

clone size: -
D gene: -
J gene: TRBJ1-6
V gene: TRBV20-1
CDR3 protein: CSARAPGNNSPLHF
CDR3 DNA: TGCAGTGCTAGAGCCCCCGGGAATAATTCACCCCTCCACTTT

clone size: few
D gene: -
J gene: TRBJ2-1
V gene: TRBV28
CDR3 protein: CASSSLRGATSYNEQFF
CDR3 DNA: TGTGCCAGCAGTTCCTTACGGGGGGCTACGTCCTACAATGAGCAGTTCTTC

clone size: -
D gene: TRBD1
J gene: TRBJ2-7
V gene: TRBV29-1
CDR3 protein: CSVSGTGGHYEQYF
CDR3 DNA: TGCAGCGTTTCCGGGACAGGGGGCCACTACGAGCAGTACTTC

clone size: -
D gene: -
J gene: TRBJ2-5
V gene: TRBV4-2
CDR3 protein: CASSQDPMGLKETQYF
CDR3 DNA: TGTGCCAGCAGCCAAGATCCTATGGGGCTAAAGGAGACCCAGTACTTC

clone size: few
D gene: -
J gene: TRBJ1-2
V gene: TRBV4-3
CDR3 protein: CASSQENRRNYGYTF
CDR3 DNA: TGCGCCAGCAGCCAAGAAAACAGGCGAAACTATGGCTACACCTTC

clone size: -
D gene: TRBD2
J gene: TRBJ2-1
V gene: TRBV4-3
CDR3 protein: CASSQGLAGKQFF
CDR3 DNA: TGCGCCAGCAGCCAAGGACTAGCTGGAAAGCAGTTCTTC

clone size: -
D gene: TRBD2
J gene: TRBJ2-1
V gene: TRBV6-2/TRBV6-3
CDR3 protein: CASSFPVTSGGLSSYNEQFF
CDR3 DNA: TGTGCCAGCAGTTTCCCGGTGACTAGCGGGGGCCTTAGCTCCTACAATGAGCAGTTCTTC

clone size: -
D gene: TRBD2
J gene: TRBJ2-5
V gene: TRBV7-8
CDR3 protein: CASSLALAGTGWAQYF
CDR3 DNA: TGTGCCAGCAGCTTAGCCTTAGCGGGTACCGGATGGGCCCAGTACTTC

clone size: -
D gene: -
J gene: TRBJ2-7
V gene: TRBV5-6
CDR3 protein: CASRDTPSSYEQYF
CDR3 DNA: TGTGCCAGCAGGGACACGCCGAGCTCCTACGAGCAGTACTTC

clone size: -
D gene: -
J gene: TRBJ2-1
V gene: TRBV28
CDR3 protein: CASSFPRTFEQFF
CDR3 DNA: TGTGCCAGCAGTTTCCCACGGACATTCGAGCAGTTCTTC

clone size: -
D gene: TRBD2
J gene: TRBJ2-1
V gene: TRBV13
CDR3 protein: CATRLAGDNEQFF
CDR3 DNA: TGTGCCACCCGACTAGCGGGGGACAATGAGCAGTTCTTC

clone size: -
D gene: TRBD1
J gene: TRBJ2-4
V gene: TRBV18
CDR3 protein: CASSPVKADRGFEQYF
CDR3 DNA: TGTGCCAGCTCACCCGTTAAAGCGGACAGGGGTTTTGAGCAGTACTTC

clone size: -
D gene: -
J gene: TRBJ1-1
V gene: TRBV2
CDR3 protein: CASSEGGPTEAFF
CDR3 DNA: TGTGCCAGCAGTGAGGGGGGTCCGACTGAAGCTTTCTTT

clone size: -
D gene: -
J gene: TRBJ2-1
V gene: TRBV7-3
CDR3 protein: CASSLAGATGMDEQFF
CDR3 DNA: TGTGCCAGCAGCTTAGCGGGGGCTACGGGGATGGATGAGCAGTTCTTC

clone size: -
D gene: TRBD2
J gene: TRBJ2-7
V gene: TRBV10-2
CDR3 protein: CASRVAGAAYEQYF
CDR3 DNA: TGCGCCAGCAGGGTAGCGGGGGCCGCCTACGAGCAGTACTTC